The clone carrying this TCR beta chain was seen many times. Trimming cost V 4 bases and J 6 bases, with 18 bases left between them. Germline values: CDR1 DFQATT, CDR2 SNEGSKA (reference sequence). The CDR3 extends over 14 amino acids. The authors prepared the TCRbeta library with unique molecular identifiers. TCRdb re-derived calls from the PCR reads in MiXCR, one entry per CDR3 protein. Here the sample spans fewer than 120,000 distinct CDR3 sequences, about a tenth being singletons. This sample was taken from a study of T-cell reconstitution after alpha-beta-depleted transplantation in children. This clonotype was obtained from a human donor who donated a stem cell graft to a child with acute lymphoblastic leukemia. The specimen was PBMCs from the stem cell graft donor, collected from the stem cell graft. The chain combines TRBV20-1 with TRBJ1-1, with D maybe TRBD1 (5 bases). This CDR3 reads CSANPKSQGSEAFF. CDR3 nucleotide sequence: TGCAGTGCTAACCCCAAATCGCAGGGATCTGAAGCTTTCTTT.